Shown below are 27 T cell receptor beta chains from a single sample sequenced in a study of blood T cell repertoires in COVID-19. Produced via immunoSEQ multiplex PCR; TCRdb's table is partial and in-frame only. The repertoire holds about 140,000 clones, with around 80% as singletons. Sequencing was performed on peripheral blood. Every receptor here comes from a man older than 75 with acute or convalescent COVID-19.

This clone was seen only a few times. V is TRBV5-1 and J is TRBJ1-6; D perhaps matches TRBD1 (6 bases). The CDR3 runs 14 residues. Germline CDR1 SGHRS, CDR2 YFSETQ. The ends were cut back, 4 bases at V and 6 bases at J, with 11 bases in the middle. The CDR3 nucleotides read TGCGCCAGCAGCCAGGACAGTTCTAATTCACCCCTCCACTTT. This encodes CASSQDSSNSPLHF.

The V and J genes are TRBV7-8 and TRBJ1-1; 7 bases line up with TRBD1. V shed 4 bases, J shed 2 bases, and the junction held 7 bases outside the gene matches. The germline CDR1 and CDR2 sequences are SGHVS and FQNEAQ. The length of the CDR3 is 15 residues. Here the CDR3 DNA reads TGTGCCAGCAGCTGGGGGGACAGAACCAACACTGAAGCTTTCTTT. Encoded protein: CASSWGDRTNTEAFF.

This clone was found once. The V call is TRBV4-2, the J call TRBJ1-1; no clear D. Germline V gene data show CDR1 as LGHNA and CDR2 as YNFKEQ. The CDR3 spans 16 residues. The V end lost 0 bases, the J end lost 10 bases, and 21 bases lay between the germline ends. This CDR3 is CASSQDLEREDSGAFF. The CDR3 DNA sequence: TGTGCCAGCAGCCAAGATCTCGAGAGGGAGGACTCGGGAGCTTTCTTT.

This chain connects TRBV2 to TRBJ2-1, with a tentative D call TRBD2 (5 bases). The length of the CDR3 is 11 residues. Looked up from germline, CDR1 is SNHLY and CDR2 is FYNNEI. V shed 4 bases and J shed 9 bases, with 7 bases lying between them. CDR3 bases: TGTGCCAGCAGTGCGGAGGTTGAGCAGTTCTTC. Protein sequence: CASSAEVEQFF.

This sequence joins TRBV6-5 and TRBJ2-2; a weak D match, TRBD1 (5 bases). The germline gives CDR1 MNHEY, CDR2 SVGAGI. V gave up 6 bases and J gave up 6 bases, with 17 bases separating them. This CDR3 is built from 15 residues. CDR3 bases: TGTGCCAGCAGCCATACCCAGGGTTTGTCCGGGGAGCTGTTTTTT. Protein: CASSHTQGLSGELFF.

The CDR3 is CASSQVGNSGGETQYF. The CDR3 DNA reads TGTGCCAGCAGCCAAGTGGGAAATAGCGGGGGGGAGACCCAGTACTTC. The chain uses TRBV3-1 (or the pseudogene TRBV3-2) and TRBJ2-5; TRBD2 agrees at 10 bases. The CDR3 has 16 residues. Germline CDR1 LGHDT, CDR2 YNNKEL (reference sequence). The V and J ends lost 1 base and 5 bases, in that order; junction bases with no gene match: 7.

This clone has a handful of counts. The gene calls are TRBV6-2 or TRBV6-3 and TRBJ2-7, with TRBD1 identical over 10 bases. The V gene's germline CDR1 is MNHEY and CDR2 SVGEGT. Unmatched junction bases numbered 6, after V lost 4 bases and J lost 3 bases. The CDR3 runs 15 residues. The CDR3 region is CASSSGTGVIYEQYF. DNA for the CDR3: TGTGCCAGCAGTTCCGGGACAGGGGTCATCTACGAGCAGTACTTC.

This clone appeared once. The rearrangement joins TRBV5-6 to TRBJ1-1, with 7 bases matching TRBD1. Per germline, CDR1 SGHDT and CDR2 YYEEEE. The CDR3 sequence is 13 residues long. V lost 0 bases, J lost 9 bases, and 5 bases stayed unmatched. CDR3 DNA sequence: TGTGCCAGCAGCTTGGCCGCGACAGGGAAAGCTTTCTTT. Amino acid sequence: CASSLAATGKAFF.

In its sample, this clone was seen a few times. The genes are TRBV18 and TRBJ2-3; 11 nucleotides agree with TRBD2. Per the germline V gene, CDR1 is KGHSH and CDR2 is LQKENI. J lost 1 base, V lost 5 bases, and 2 bases had no gene match. This CDR3 region has 15 residues. CDR3 DNA sequence: TGTGCCAGCTCAGAGGGACTAGCGGGCACAGATACGCAGTATTTT. It encodes CASSEGLAGTDTQYF.

This clone was recorded many times. V and J are TRBV7-9 and TRBJ1-1; D not certain. Trimming left V 2 bases short and J 1 base short, with 8 bases between. The CDR3 extends over 14 amino acids. CDR1 is SEHNR, CDR2 FQNEAQ, per germline (reference sequence). The CDR3 sequence is CASSLTRRNTEAFF. The CDR3 DNA reads as TGTGCCAGCAGCTTAACGAGGAGGAACACTGAAGCTTTCTTT. The whole variable domain, remainder taken from reference TRBV7-9 and TRBJ1-1, is DTGVSQNPRHKITKRGQNVTFRCDPISEHNRLYWYRQTLGQGPEFLTYFQNEAQLEKSRLLSDRFSAERPKGSFSTLEIQRTEQGDSAMYLCASSLTRRNTEAFFGQGTRLTVV.

The chain has TRBV5-4 and TRBJ1-2; D call uncertain. CDR3 size: 12 residues. Germline CDR1 reads SGHNT; CDR2 reads YYREEE (reference sequence). The V end lost 4 bases, the J end lost 0 bases, and 4 bases lay between the germline ends. The CDR3 nucleotides read TGTGCCAGCAGCGCGGCTAACTATGGCTACACCTTC. The encoded protein is CASSAANYGYTF.

This clone has a count of ten or more. The rearrangement uses TRBV9 and TRBJ2-5; 10 bases fit TRBD2. CDR1 and CDR2 (germline): SGDLS, YYNGEE. The ends lost 3 bases at V and 4 bases at J; junction bases unmatched: 6. The CDR3 sequence is 15 residues long. The DNA for the CDR3 is TGTGCCAGCAGCGGGTTAGCGGGGGGCCGAGAGACCCAGTACTTC. As protein: CASSGLAGGRETQYF. The variable domain in full, with the rest retrieved from reference TRBV9 and TRBJ2-5, is DSGVTQTPKHLITATGQRVTLRCSPRSGDLSVYWYQQSLDQGLQFLIQYYNGEERAKGNILERFSAQQFPDLHSELNLSSLELGDSALYFCASSGLAGGRETQYFGPGTRLLVL.

The chain uses TRBV3-1 (or the pseudogene TRBV3-2) and TRBJ2-1; TRBD1 matches 8 bases. The length of the CDR3 is 16 residues. V trimming: 1 base; J trimming: 7 bases; junction bases outside the gene matches: 9. In germline, CDR1 is LGHDT, CDR2 YNNKEL (reference sequence). CDR3 protein: CASSQGGAGGRNEQFF. The CDR3 DNA is TGTGCCAGCAGCCAAGGGGGGGCAGGGGGCCGGAATGAGCAGTTCTTC.

This clone was seen more than once but under ten times. The V call is TRBV2, the J call TRBJ1-6; D uncertain. V lost 8 bases and J 14 bases, leaving 19 bases between the germline ends. Germline V lookup: CDR1 SNHLY, CDR2 FYNNEI. CDR3 length: 13 amino acids. This chain's CDR3 is CASGQGSGSALHF. The DNA of the CDR3 is TGTGCCAGCGGCCAAGGTTCGGGTTCGGCCCTCCACTTT.

J is TRBJ1-1 and V is TRBV30; no reliable D call. The CDR3 has 16 residues. Germline assignment: CDR1 GTSNPN and CDR2 SVGIG (reference sequence). The germline V and J ends were trimmed by 0 bases and 0 bases, with 14 bases remaining between them. CDR3 loop: CAWSVHRGSMNTEAFF. The CDR3 nucleotides read TGTGCCTGGAGTGTTCACCGAGGTAGCATGAACACTGAAGCTTTCTTT.

The V and J genes are TRBV4-3 and TRBJ2-3; TRBD1 matches 12 bases. This CDR3 region has 16 residues. Germline V lookup: CDR1 LGHNA, CDR2 YSLEER. Trimming cost V 4 bases and J 5 bases; bases outside gene matches: 7. The CDR3 region is CASSPGDRGLLDTQYF. The CDR3 DNA sequence: TGCGCCAGCAGCCCCGGGGACAGGGGGCTACTAGATACGCAGTATTTT.

V and J are TRBV18 and TRBJ2-1, with D possibly TRBD2 on 6 matching bases. V lost 2 bases and J lost 5, with 16 bases in between. This CDR3 contains 16 residues. The germline V gene encodes CDR1 KGHSH and CDR2 LQKENI. In DNA, the CDR3 is TGTGCCAGCTCACCAAGATCGGCTAGCGTACACAATGAGCAGTTCTTC. This gives the protein CASSPRSASVHNEQFF.

The V gene is TRBV7-9, the J gene TRBJ2-3; no clear D. V was shortened by 1 base and J by 6 bases, with 5 bases between the two germline ends. The germline V gene has CDR1 SEHNR and CDR2 FQNEAQ (reference sequence). This CDR3 region has 12 residues. The CDR3 nucleotides read TGTGCCAGCAGCTTAGTCGTTGATACGCAGTATTTT. It translates to CASSLVVDTQYF.

This rearrangement joins TRBV18 to TRBJ1-3, with TRBD1 matching over 7 bases. V lost 3 bases and J lost 3; bases outside the gene matches: 14. Per the germline V gene, CDR1 is KGHSH and CDR2 is LQKENI. CDR3 size: 18 residues. CDR3 nucleotide sequence: TGTGCCAGCTCACCGGTGATCAACAGGGGATTTAGTGGAAACACCATATATTTT. It encodes CASSPVINRGFSGNTIYF.

In its sample, this clone was seen once. The chain carries TRBV24-1 and TRBJ2-6, with D tentatively TRBD2 (6 bases). Germline V gene lookup returns CDR1 KGHDR and CDR2 SFDVKD. Trimming removed 4 bases from V and 1 base from J, with 10 bases in between. The CDR3 contains 16 residues. The CDR3 region is CATSETRASGANVLTF. The CDR3 DNA reads TGTGCCACCAGTGAGACTAGGGCTTCTGGGGCCAACGTCCTGACTTTC.

In its sample, this clone was seen a few times. The chain uses TRBV15 and TRBJ1-1, with 7 positions matching TRBD1. The CDR3 sequence is 15 residues long. The trim removed 3 bases at V and 4 bases at J, leaving 8 bases unmatched. Germline loops: CDR1 LNHNV, CDR2 YYDKDF (reference sequence). CDR3 sequence (DNA): TGTGCCACCAGCAGGGTACAGGGGAGAGTCACTGAAGCTTTCTTT. This sequence encodes CATSRVQGRVTEAFF.

The rearrangement uses TRBV29-1 and TRBJ1-1; 11 bases align to TRBD1. CDR1 SQVTM and CDR2 ANQGSEA come from the germline V gene. The CDR3 is 14 amino acids. V trimming: 6 bases; J trimming: 4 bases; junction bases outside the gene matches: 7. CDR3 nucleotide sequence: TGCAGCGTCGCTGGACAGGGGGCGATCACTGAAGCTTTCTTT. Amino acids: CSVAGQGAITEAFF.

The V gene is TRBV14, the J gene TRBJ1-4, with D possibly TRBD1 on 5 matching bases. The length of the CDR3 is 14 residues. Germline CDR1 reads SGHDN; CDR2 reads FVKESK. V lost 4 bases, J lost 8 bases, and 14 bases lay in between. The CDR3 bases are TGTGCCAGCAGCCCCTTAGGGAGGGGAGAAAAACTGTTTTTT. This encodes CASSPLGRGEKLFF.

This chain joins TRBV7-6 and TRBJ1-2, with 10 bases fitting TRBD1. The CDR3 extends over 13 amino acids. Germline-derived CDR1 and CDR2 are SGHVS and FNYEAQ. The trim removed 5 bases at V and 9 bases at J, leaving 6 bases unmatched. The CDR3 sequence is CASSPRDRGSYTF. In DNA, the CDR3 is TGTGCCAGCAGCCCACGGGACAGGGGTAGCTACACCTTC.

The gene calls are TRBV7-9 and TRBJ1-1, with D unclear. The V gene's germline CDR1 is SEHNR and CDR2 FQNEAQ (reference sequence). With 8 bases removed from V and 4 bases from J, the gap between germline ends came to 17 bases. The CDR3 loop spans 14 amino acids. The CDR3 DNA reads TGTGCCAGCCAGCGAGCTCAGGAGGTCACTGAAGCTTTCTTT. Its translation is CASQRAQEVTEAFF. Together with reference TRBV7-9 and TRBJ1-1, the CDR3 gives the full variable domain: DTGVSQNPRHKITKRGQNVTFRCDPISEHNRLYWYRQTLGQGPEFLTYFQNEAQLEKSRLLSDRFSAERPKGSFSTLEIQRTEQGDSAMYLCASQRAQEVTEAFFGQGTRLTVV.

V is TRBV19 and J is TRBJ1-1; 9 bases fit TRBD1. Per germline, CDR1 LNHDA and CDR2 SQIVND (reference sequence). This CDR3 region has 13 residues. V gave up 5 bases and J gave up 9 bases; unmatched junction bases: 7. The CDR3 region has the DNA TGTGCCAGTAGTCCAACGGGACAGGGAAAAGCTTTCTTT. Residues: CASSPTGQGKAFF.

CDR3 loop: CASSLTAGLGSGANVLTF. In DNA, the CDR3 is TGTGCCAGCAGCTTAACGGCAGGGTTGGGCTCTGGGGCCAACGTCCTGACTTTC. The chain joins TRBV7-3 to TRBJ2-6, with a possible D match to TRBD1 (5 bases). Germline V gives CDR1 SGHTA, CDR2 FQGTGA. Trimming removed 0 bases from V and 0 bases from J, with 12 bases in between. The CDR3 has 18 amino acids.